Below, one T cell receptor (beta chain) is given with its context. This entry is derived from a study of blood T cell repertoires in COVID-19. This table comes from immunoSEQ multiplex PCR, and its TCRdb copy is limited to in-frame clones, with some not included. The sample comprises under 350,000 clones, approximately 85% of which are singletons, and 7.2% rests with the top ten. Losses at the gene ends were 10 bases for V and 5 bases for J; bases not matched to a gene: 8. Germline V gene data show CDR1 as ENHRY and CDR2 as SYGVKD. There are 14 residues in the CDR3. This TCR derives from a human donor in a cohort sampled during active COVID-19. The sequencing sample was made of peripheral blood. This chain links TRBV10-3 with TRBJ2-3, with TRBD1 matching over 11 bases. In DNA, the CDR3 is TGTGCCACCAGGACAGGGGGCGGAGTAGATACGCAGTATTTT. Translated: CATRTGGGVDTQYF.